Reported below is one T cell receptor beta chain. Its antigen is not identified. Germline assignment: CDR1 SGDLS and CDR2 YYNGEE. The ends lost 3 bases at V and 6 bases at J; junction bases unmatched: 5. The CDR3 is 16 amino acids. This specimen belongs to a study of Ad26.COV2.S vaccination and SARS-CoV-2 variants. Study-wide context: Intramuscular Ad26.COV2.S at 5x10^10 or 1x10^11 viral particles.

Method: immunoSEQ multiplex PCR; TCRdb's copy keeps in-frame clones and lacks some. The sample carries around 300,000 clones, 65% to 90% recorded once. Study observations and caveats: Participants in the vaccine arm had higher spike-specific TCR breadth; placebo recipients had lower. Breadth, reportedly substantial, characterized the spike-specific CD8+ and CD4+ T cell responses after vaccination.

Treatment in this sample: 15 to 20 received Ad26.COV2.S at low or high dose, single or two shots; about 5 received placebo; per-sample allocation not given. Each sample was drawn 63 days after the first injection (of vaccine or placebo). Spike of the Wuhan-strain SARS-CoV-2 was expressed by an Ad26 vector, which formed the vaccine. Sequences were derived from peripheral blood, sampled in a trial of Ad26.COV2.S vaccine versus placebo. The chain recombines TRBV9 with TRBJ2-1; TRBD2 matches 14 bases. The clonotype comes from a person between 18 and 65 years old who received the Ad26.COV2.S COVID-19 vaccine or a placebo. Here the CDR3 DNA reads TGTGCCAGCAGCGGGCCCGGGACTAGCGGGGGCAATGAGCAGTTCTTC. Its translation: CASSGPGTSGGNEQFF. The full variable domain, in which reference TRBV9 and TRBJ2-1 provide the parts outside the CDR3, is DSGVTQTPKHLITATGQRVTLRCSPRSGDLSVYWYQQSLDQGLQFLIQYYNGEERAKGNILERFSAQQFPDLHSELNLSSLELGDSALYFCASSGPGTSGGNEQFFGPGTRLTVL.